The present T cell receptor (beta chain) was sequenced within a study of T cell responses to AZD1222 COVID-19 vaccine. General study findings and limits: Baseline seropositivity occurred in only a handful of AZD1222 recipients.

The CDR3 spans 13 residues. The germline V gene encodes CDR1 SGDLS and CDR2 YYNGEE. Trimming shortened V by 4 bases and J by 6 bases, and 11 bases separated the two germline ends. The repertoire was sequenced with immunoSEQ multiplex PCR; TCRdb's copy has only in-frame clones and lacks some. The sample yields roughly 130,000 clones, about 91% seen once. Remarks on this clone: Antigen specificity is unknown.

The sequence derives from an adult in good health. The sequences come from peripheral blood, collected on day 0 of AZD1222 vaccination. The rearrangement joins TRBV9 to TRBJ1-5, with D unresolved. CDR3 amino acids: CASSHDGGQPQHF. The CDR3 bases are TGTGCCAGCAGCCACGACGGTGGTCAGCCCCAGCATTTT.